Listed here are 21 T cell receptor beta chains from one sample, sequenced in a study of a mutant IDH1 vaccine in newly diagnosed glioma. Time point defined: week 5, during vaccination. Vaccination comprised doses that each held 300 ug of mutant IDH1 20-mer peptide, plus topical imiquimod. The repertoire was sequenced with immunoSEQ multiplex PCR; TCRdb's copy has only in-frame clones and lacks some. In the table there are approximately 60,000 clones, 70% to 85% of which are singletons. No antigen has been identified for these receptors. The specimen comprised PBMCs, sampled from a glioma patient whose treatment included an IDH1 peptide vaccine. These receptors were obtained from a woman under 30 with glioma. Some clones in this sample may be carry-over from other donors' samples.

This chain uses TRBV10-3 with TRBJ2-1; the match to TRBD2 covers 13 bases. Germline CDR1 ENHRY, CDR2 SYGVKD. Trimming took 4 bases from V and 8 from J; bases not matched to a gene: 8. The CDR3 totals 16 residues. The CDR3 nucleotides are TGTGCCATCAGTGGGACTAGCGGGAGTAGTATCCATGAGCAGTTCTTC. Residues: CAISGTSGSSIHEQFF.

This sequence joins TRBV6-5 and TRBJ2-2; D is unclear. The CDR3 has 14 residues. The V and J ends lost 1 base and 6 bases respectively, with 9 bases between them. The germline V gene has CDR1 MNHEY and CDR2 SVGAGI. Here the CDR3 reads CASSYLASPGELFF. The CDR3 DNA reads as TGTGCCAGCAGTTACTTGGCCAGCCCCGGGGAGCTGTTTTTT.

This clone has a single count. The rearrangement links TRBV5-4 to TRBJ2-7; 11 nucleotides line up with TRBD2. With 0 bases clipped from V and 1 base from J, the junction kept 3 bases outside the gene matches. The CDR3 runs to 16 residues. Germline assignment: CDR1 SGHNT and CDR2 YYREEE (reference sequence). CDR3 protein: CASSLELAGASYEQYF. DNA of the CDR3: TGTGCCAGCAGCTTGGAACTAGCGGGAGCTTCCTACGAGCAGTACTTC.

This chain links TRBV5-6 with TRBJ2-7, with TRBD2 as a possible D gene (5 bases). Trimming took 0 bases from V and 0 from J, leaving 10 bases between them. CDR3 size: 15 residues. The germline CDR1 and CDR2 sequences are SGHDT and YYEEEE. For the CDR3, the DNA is TGTGCCAGCAGCTTGGCACTAGGCCGCTCCTACGAGCAGTACTTC. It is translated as CASSLALGRSYEQYF.

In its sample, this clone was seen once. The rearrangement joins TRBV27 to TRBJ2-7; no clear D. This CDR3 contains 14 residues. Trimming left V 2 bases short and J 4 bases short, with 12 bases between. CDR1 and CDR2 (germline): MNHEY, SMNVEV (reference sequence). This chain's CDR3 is CASSLGPYVYEQYF. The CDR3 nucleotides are TGTGCCAGCAGTTTAGGGCCTTACGTTTACGAGCAGTACTTC.

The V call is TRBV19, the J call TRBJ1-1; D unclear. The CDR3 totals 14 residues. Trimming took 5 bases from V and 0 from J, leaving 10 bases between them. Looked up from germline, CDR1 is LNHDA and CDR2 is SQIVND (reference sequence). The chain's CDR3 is CASSSSRLNTEAFF. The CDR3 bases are TGTGCCAGTAGTTCATCCCGACTGAACACTGAAGCTTTCTTT.

CDR3 coding DNA: TGTGCCAGCAGCTTTCCCTCCACTAATGTGGGCACCGGGGAGCTGTTTTTT. Translating gives CASSFPSTNVGTGELFF. The genes are TRBV5-4 and TRBJ2-2; D is undetermined. This CDR3 has 17 amino acids. Trimming cost V 2 bases and J 4 bases, with 18 bases left between them. Germline V lookup: CDR1 SGHNT, CDR2 YYREEE (reference sequence).

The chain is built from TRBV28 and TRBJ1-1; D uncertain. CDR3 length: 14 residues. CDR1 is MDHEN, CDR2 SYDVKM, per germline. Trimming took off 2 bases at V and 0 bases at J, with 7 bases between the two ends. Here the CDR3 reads CASSLITLNTEAFF. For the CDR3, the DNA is TGTGCCAGCAGTTTAATTACACTGAACACTGAAGCTTTCTTT.

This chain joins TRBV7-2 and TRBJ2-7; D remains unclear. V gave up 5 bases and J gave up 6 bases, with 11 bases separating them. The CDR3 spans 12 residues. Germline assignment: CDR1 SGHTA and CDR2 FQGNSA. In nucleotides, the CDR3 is TGTGCCAGCAGCCGCCCGTCGGGCGAGCAGTACTTC. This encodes CASSRPSGEQYF.

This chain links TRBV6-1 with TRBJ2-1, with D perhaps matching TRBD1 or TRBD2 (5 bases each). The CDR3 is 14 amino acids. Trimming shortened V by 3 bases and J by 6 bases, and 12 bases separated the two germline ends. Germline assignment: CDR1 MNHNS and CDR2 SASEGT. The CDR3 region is CASSDGTDLNEQFF. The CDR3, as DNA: TGTGCCAGCAGTGACGGGACGGACCTCAATGAGCAGTTCTTC.

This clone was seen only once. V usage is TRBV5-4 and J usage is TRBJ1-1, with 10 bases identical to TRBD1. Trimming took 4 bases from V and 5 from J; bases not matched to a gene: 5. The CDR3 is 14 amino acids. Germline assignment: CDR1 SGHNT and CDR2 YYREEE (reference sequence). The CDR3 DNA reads TGTGCCAGCAGCCCGGGACAGGGGCGGACTGAAGCTTTCTTT. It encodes CASSPGQGRTEAFF.

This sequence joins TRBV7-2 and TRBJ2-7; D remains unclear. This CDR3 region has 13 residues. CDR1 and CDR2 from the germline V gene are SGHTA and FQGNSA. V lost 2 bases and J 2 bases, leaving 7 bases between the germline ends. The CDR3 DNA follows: TGTGCCAGCAGCTTATCGGGTACCTACGAGCAGTACTTC. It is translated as CASSLSGTYEQYF. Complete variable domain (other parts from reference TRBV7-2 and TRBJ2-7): GAGVSQSPSNKVTEKGKDVELRCDPISGHTALYWYRQSLGQGLEFLIYFQGNSAPDKSGLPSDRFSAERTGGSVSTLTIQRTQQEDSAVYLCASSLSGTYEQYFGPGTRLTVT.

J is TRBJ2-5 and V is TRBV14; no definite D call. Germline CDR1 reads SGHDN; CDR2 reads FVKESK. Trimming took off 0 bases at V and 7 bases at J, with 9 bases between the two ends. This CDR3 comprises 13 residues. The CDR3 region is CASSQDRLGTQYF. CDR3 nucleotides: TGTGCCAGCAGCCAAGATCGGTTAGGGACCCAGTACTTC. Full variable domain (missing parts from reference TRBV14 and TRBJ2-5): EAGVTQFPSHSVIEKGQTVTLRCDPISGHDNLYWYRRVMGKEIKFLLHFVKESKQDESGMPNNRFLAERTGGTYSTLKVQPAELEDSGVYFCASSQDRLGTQYFGPGTRLLVL.

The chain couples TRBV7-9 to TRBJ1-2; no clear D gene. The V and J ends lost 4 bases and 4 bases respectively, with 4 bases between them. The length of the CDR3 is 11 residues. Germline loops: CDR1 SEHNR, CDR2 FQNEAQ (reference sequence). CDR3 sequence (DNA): TGTGCCAGCAGCTCCACCTATGGCTACACCTTC. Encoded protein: CASSSTYGYTF.

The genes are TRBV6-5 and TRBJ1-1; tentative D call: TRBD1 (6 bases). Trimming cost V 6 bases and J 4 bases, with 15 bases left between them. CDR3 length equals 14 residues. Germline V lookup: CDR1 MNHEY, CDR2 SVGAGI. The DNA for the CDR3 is TGTGCCAGCAGACACCAGGGGTTCGGCACTGAAGCTTTCTTT. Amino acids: CASRHQGFGTEAFF.

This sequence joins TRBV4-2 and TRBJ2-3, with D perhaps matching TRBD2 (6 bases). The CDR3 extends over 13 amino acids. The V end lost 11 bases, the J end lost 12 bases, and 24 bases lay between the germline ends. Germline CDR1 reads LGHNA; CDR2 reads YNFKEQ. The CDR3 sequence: CASRTPGEISQYF. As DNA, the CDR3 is TGTGCCTCCCGAACACCGGGGGAAATTAGCCAGTATTTT.

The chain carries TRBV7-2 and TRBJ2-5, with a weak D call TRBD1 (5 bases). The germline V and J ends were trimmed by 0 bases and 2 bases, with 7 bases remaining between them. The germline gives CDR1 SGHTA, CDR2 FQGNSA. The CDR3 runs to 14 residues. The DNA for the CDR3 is TGTGCCAGCAGCTTAGCCAACAGGCAAGAGACCCAGTACTTC. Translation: CASSLANRQETQYF.

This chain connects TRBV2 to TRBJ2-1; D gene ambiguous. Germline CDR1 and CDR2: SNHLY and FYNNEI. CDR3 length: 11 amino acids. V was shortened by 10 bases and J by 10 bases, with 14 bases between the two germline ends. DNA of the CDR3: TGTGCCACCAACCCCCAGCGAGAGCAGTTCTTC. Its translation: CATNPQREQFF.

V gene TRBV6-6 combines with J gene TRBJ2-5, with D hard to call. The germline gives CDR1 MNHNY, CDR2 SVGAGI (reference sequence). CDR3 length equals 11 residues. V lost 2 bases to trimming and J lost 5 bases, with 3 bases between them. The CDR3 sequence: CASSYGETQYF. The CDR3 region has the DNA TGTGCCAGCAGTTACGGGGAGACCCAGTACTTC.

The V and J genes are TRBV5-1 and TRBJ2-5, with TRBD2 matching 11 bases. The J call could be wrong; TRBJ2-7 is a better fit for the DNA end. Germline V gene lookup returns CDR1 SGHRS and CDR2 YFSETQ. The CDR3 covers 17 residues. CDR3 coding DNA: TGCGCCAGCAGCTTGGGAGGTAGCGGGAGGGCGAGCGACGAGCAGTACTTC. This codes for CASSLGGSGRASDEQYF.

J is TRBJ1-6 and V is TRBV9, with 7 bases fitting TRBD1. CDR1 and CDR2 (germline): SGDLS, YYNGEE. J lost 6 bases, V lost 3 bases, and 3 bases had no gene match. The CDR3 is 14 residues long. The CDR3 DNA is TGTGCCAGCAGCGCGACAGGGATTAATTCACCCCTCCACTTT. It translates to CASSATGINSPLHF.